This T cell receptor (beta chain) is from a study of OX40 agonist ivuxolimab in advanced cancers. Broader study findings: On average, CD8+ T cells had more expanded clones than CD4+. CD4+ and CD8+ T cells in blood underwent clonal expansion by week 6 at 0.1 to 3.0 mg/kg.

As concerns this clone: Its specificity is unknown.

The method was immunoSEQ multiplex PCR; TCRdb's version includes in-frame clones alone and lacks a portion of them. Here the sample spans over 50,000 clones, around 88% being singletons. The CDR3 is 14 amino acids. Germline-derived CDR1 and CDR2 are SEHNR and FQNEAQ (reference sequence). Trimming removed 5 bases from V and 3 bases from J, with 14 bases in between. The sequences come from CD4+ or CD8+ T cells sorted from blood, collected in a trial of the OX40 agonist ivuxolimab. V usage is TRBV7-9 and J usage is TRBJ2-7; no clear D. This clonotype originated in an adult with an advanced solid tumor such as melanoma, head and neck, liver or kidney cancer. In DNA form, the CDR3 reads TGTGCCAGCAGCACAAGTCGGCAGGTCTACGAGCAGTACTTC. Translating it yields CASSTSRQVYEQYF.